This is a list of T cell receptor beta chains from one sample in a study of blood T cell repertoires in COVID-19. Generated by immunoSEQ multiplex PCR, the TCRdb table keeps only in-frame clones and is missing some. The profile shows about 190,000 clones, around 87% of them singletons. Sequencing was carried out using PBMCs or T cells enriched from blood (not recorded which). The source of these receptors is a middle-aged woman in a cohort exposed to, infected with or recovered from COVID-19 (not recorded which). CDR3s include the opening cysteine and the closing phenylalanine or tryptophan. The order of the fields is D gene, J gene, V gene, clone size, CDR3 DNA, CDR3 protein. A D gene is named only where the DNA matches it firmly. Clone size, where shown, is once, few, many, or a class for clones that have expanded.

>.|TRBJ1-5|TRBV28|.
TGTGCCAGCAGCCGTAATCAGCCCCAGCATTTT
CASSRNQPQHF
>.|TRBJ1-3|TRBV4-1|.
TGCGCCAGCAGCCAAGAGAGGCAGCTCTCTGGAAACACCATATATTTT
CASSQERQLSGNTIYF
>.|TRBJ1-3|TRBV10-3|.
TGTGCCATCAGTGAGGACAGCATCGGAAACACCATATATTTT
CAISEDSIGNTIYF
>.|TRBJ2-2|TRBV7-6|once
TGTGCCAGCAGCTTCGAGACCGGGGAGCTGTTTTTT
CASSFETGELFF
>.|TRBJ2-5|TRBV3-1/TRBV3-2|few
TGTGCCAGCAGCCAAGCAGCCAGAGGATCTGCCCAGTACTTC
CASSQAARGSAQYF
>.|TRBJ1-4|TRBV11-3|few
TGTGCCAGCAGCCCCGGAGGGCGCTCTAATGAAAAACTGTTTTTT
CASSPGGRSNEKLFF
>TRBD1|TRBJ1-2|TRBV19|.
TGTGCCAGTAACATTCAGGGGGGAAATGGCTACACCTTC
CASNIQGGNGYTF
>.|TRBJ1-2|TRBV29-1|.
TGCAGCGTCGTCCTTCTTGGGAGGGAACCTAACTATGGCTACACCTTC
CSVVLLGREPNYGYTF
>.|TRBJ2-7|TRBV19|.
TGTGCCAGTAGTATGCGGCAGAAGGACGAGCAGTACTTC
CASSMRQKDEQYF
>TRBD1|TRBJ2-5|TRBV27|once
TGTGCCAGCAGTACCGGGACAGGGAATTTCGGAGAGACCCAGTACTTC
CASSTGTGNFGETQYF
>.|TRBJ2-7|TRBV20-1|.
TGCAGTGCGCCCGACAGCTACGAGCAGTACTTC
CSAPDSYEQYF
>.|TRBJ2-7|TRBV6-5|.
TGTGCCAGCAGTTACGGTTCAGGTAGCTCCTACGAGCAGTACTTC
CASSYGSGSSYEQYF
>.|TRBJ2-7|TRBV24-1|.
TGTGCCACCAGTGACCGGGACAACTCCTACGAGCAGTACTTC
CATSDRDNSYEQYF
>.|TRBJ1-1|TRBV12-3/TRBV12-4|.
TGTGCCAGCTCCAACGGGGGGGCAAGAATGGCTTTCTTT
CASSNGGARMAFF
>.|TRBJ1-5|TRBV4-1|.
TGCGCCAGCAGCCAAGATCCCCAGGCAGCAAGCAATCAGCCCCAGCATTTT
CASSQDPQAASNQPQHF
>.|TRBJ1-1|TRBV7-8|.
TGTGCCAGCAGCTTAGCGGGGGGATTCAATCCCACTGAAGCTTTCTTT
CASSLAGGFNPTEAFF
>TRBD1|TRBJ1-1|TRBV29-1|.
TGCAGCGTTGAAATGGGACAGGGGGCGTTAGGAGCTTTCTTT
CSVEMGQGALGAFF
>TRBD1|TRBJ2-1|TRBV10-1|.
TGCGCCAGCAGGGAATCTGGACAGGGCCACGAGCAGTTCTTC
CASRESGQGHEQFF
>.|TRBJ1-4|TRBV4-3|.
TGCGCCAGCAGCCAAGAGGGCGCACCTTCTACTAATGAAAAACTGTTTTTT
CASSQEGAPSTNEKLFF
>.|TRBJ2-5|TRBV23-1|.
TGCGCCAGCAGACAGCCTGGCGGCCGGCCCAGGGGGACCCAGTACTTC
CASRQPGGRPRGTQYF
>.|TRBJ1-1|TRBV28|.
TGTGCCAGCAGCTGGAGCCTCACGGGGACTGAAGCTTTCTTT
CASSWSLTGTEAFF
>TRBD1|TRBJ1-2|TRBV19|.
TGTGCCAGTAGTTACTCCGGGACAGGGGATTATGGCTACACCTTC
CASSYSGTGDYGYTF
>.|TRBJ2-3|TRBV4-1|.
TGCGCCAGCAGCCCCCTCCTTCGAGCGGCAGATACGCAGTATTTT
CASSPLLRAADTQYF
>TRBD2|TRBJ2-5|TRBV7-7|.
TGTGCCAGCAGCTTAAGGCCAAGCGGGGTCCTCCAAGAGACCCAGTACTTC
CASSLRPSGVLQETQYF
>.|TRBJ1-1|TRBV27|.
TGTGCCAGCAGTTTCGGGGGAAGCACTGAAGCTTTCTTT
CASSFGGSTEAFF
>TRBD1|TRBJ1-4|TRBV7-9|.
TGTGCCAGCAGCCAGCGGACAGGGCGCTGGGAAAAACTGTTTTTT
CASSQRTGRWEKLFF
>TRBD1|TRBJ2-1|TRBV30|.
TGTGCCTGCCGGGACAGGGTGTTCAATGAGCAGTTCTTC
CACRDRVFNEQFF
>TRBD1|TRBJ2-1|TRBV4-1|.
TGCGCCAGCAGGCAGGGGGCCAATGAGCAGTTCTTC
CASRQGANEQFF
>TRBD1|TRBJ1-2|TRBV12-5|.
TGTGCTAGTGGTTTGGTACGTCTGGGACAGGGAGTGAAAGGCTACACCTTC
CASGLVRLGQGVKGYTF
>.|TRBJ1-4|TRBV2|.
TGTGCCAGCAGAACCTACAGGGCAGCTAATGAAAAACTGTTTTTT
CASRTYRAANEKLFF
>TRBD2|TRBJ2-7|TRBV28|.
TGTGCCAGCCGGGAGGGCGGGGGGGCACAAGGAGAGCAGTACTTC
CASREGGGAQGEQYF
>.|TRBJ1-2|TRBV4-1|few
TGCGCCAGCAGCCAAGAATGGGGCACTATACCGAACTATGGCTACACCTTC
CASSQEWGTIPNYGYTF
>TRBD1|TRBJ1-6|TRBV4-1|.
TGCGCCAGCAGCCGCCGGACAGGGGGCGATTGGAATTCACCCCTCCACTTT
CASSRRTGGDWNSPLHF
>TRBD2|TRBJ2-3|TRBV27|.
TGTGCCAGCAGTTTAAGACTAGCGGGGGGGCCAGGAGATACGCAGTATTTT
CASSLRLAGGPGDTQYF
>.|TRBJ2-3|TRBV28|.
TGTGCCAGCAGTTTCTCCCGCGGTCGGGGCACAGATACGCAGTATTTT
CASSFSRGRGTDTQYF
>TRBD1|TRBJ2-5|TRBV9|.
TGTGCCAGCAGCCCAGATGGGACAGGGGTAACAGAGACCCAGTACTTC
CASSPDGTGVTETQYF
>.|TRBJ2-7|TRBV4-3|once
TGCGCCAGCAGCCAAGTGTTAGCGGTTAGCTCCTACGAGCAGTACTTC
CASSQVLAVSSYEQYF
>TRBD1|TRBJ1-1|TRBV4-2|.
TGTGCCAGCAGCTTAACAGGGGGAAGGGCTTTCTTT
CASSLTGGRAFF
>TRBD1|TRBJ1-5|TRBV28|.
TGTGCCAGCAGTTGCGTGAATCCGGGACAGGGGGGGATGAGCAATCAGCCCCAGCATTTT
CASSCVNPGQGGMSNQPQHF
>.|TRBJ1-4|TRBV7-6|.
TGTGCCAGCAGCTTATGGAGGGGGGGCGCGAAGACTAATGAAAAACTGTTTTTT
CASSLWRGGAKTNEKLFF
>.|TRBJ1-1|TRBV29-1|.
TGCAGCGTCCTAGGCGTGGGGGGTGGCACTGAAGCTTTCTTT
CSVLGVGGGTEAFF
>.|TRBJ1-1|TRBV3-1/TRBV3-2|.
TGTGCCAGCAGCCATGAGAGTAGAATGAACACTGAAGCTTTCTTT
CASSHESRMNTEAFF
>.|TRBJ1-1|TRBV28|.
TGTGCCAGCAGTTTATCAGCGGGAATCCTCACTGAAGCTTTCTTT
CASSLSAGILTEAFF
>.|TRBJ1-1|TRBV21-1|.
TGTGCCAGCACCCAGGACACCGAGGATACTGAAGCTTTCTTT
CASTQDTEDTEAFF
>TRBD1|TRBJ2-7|TRBV13|.
TGTGCCAGCACGGGACAGTCCCCATACCGCGAGCAGTACTTC
CASTGQSPYREQYF
>TRBD1|TRBJ1-2|TRBV7-2|.
TGTGCCAGCAGCCTGCGACAGGGAAACTATGGCTACACCTTC
CASSLRQGNYGYTF
>TRBD2|TRBJ2-3|TRBV3-1/TRBV3-2|.
TGTGCCAGCAGCCAAGCCGTCAGGGCGGGGGGGCCCACAGATACGCAGTATTTT
CASSQAVRAGGPTDTQYF
>TRBD2|TRBJ2-3|TRBV20-1|.
TGCAGTGCTAGTCCCTTTAGCGGGGGGGCCGAAGATACGCAGTATTTT
CSASPFSGGAEDTQYF
>TRBD1|TRBJ1-2|TRBV9|.
TGTGCCAGCAGCGTAGAGGAGGGGGCGAGAAAGGGCTACACCTTC
CASSVEEGARKGYTF
>.|TRBJ2-1|TRBV10-2|.
TGCGCCAGCGGCCAAAGAACCTACAATGAGCAGTTCTTC
CASGQRTYNEQFF
>.|TRBJ1-2|TRBV5-1|.
TGCGCCAGCAGCTGGACGACAGGAGCTAACTATGGCTACACCTTC
CASSWTTGANYGYTF